This T cell receptor (beta chain) was identified during a study of Ad26.COV2.S vaccination and SARS-CoV-2 variants. The table came from immunoSEQ multiplex PCR; TCRdb's copy has only in-frame clones and leaves some out. The repertoire holds roughly 680,000 clones, with more than 80% as singletons. Germline CDR1 KGHSH, CDR2 LQKENI. The CDR3 has 11 residues. This clone was counted a few times. A read error may produce the germline difference seen at one junction end. Other DNA sequences in the same sample also yield this CDR3. Treatment denoted: approximately 18 received Ad26.COV2.S at low or high dose, single or two shots; five or six received placebo; per-sample allocation not given. The investigators took samples on day 63 after the first vaccine or placebo injection. This Boston cohort included adults aged 18-55 years.

V gene TRBV18 combines with J gene TRBJ2-5; D gene uncertain. Sequencing used peripheral blood, obtained in a trial of Ad26.COV2.S vaccine versus placebo. The TCR sequence derives from a person aged 18-65 years who received the Ad26.COV2.S COVID-19 vaccine or a placebo. The CDR3 loop reads CASSPQETQYF. CDR3 bases: TGTGCCAGCTCCCCACAAGAGACCCAGTACTTC.